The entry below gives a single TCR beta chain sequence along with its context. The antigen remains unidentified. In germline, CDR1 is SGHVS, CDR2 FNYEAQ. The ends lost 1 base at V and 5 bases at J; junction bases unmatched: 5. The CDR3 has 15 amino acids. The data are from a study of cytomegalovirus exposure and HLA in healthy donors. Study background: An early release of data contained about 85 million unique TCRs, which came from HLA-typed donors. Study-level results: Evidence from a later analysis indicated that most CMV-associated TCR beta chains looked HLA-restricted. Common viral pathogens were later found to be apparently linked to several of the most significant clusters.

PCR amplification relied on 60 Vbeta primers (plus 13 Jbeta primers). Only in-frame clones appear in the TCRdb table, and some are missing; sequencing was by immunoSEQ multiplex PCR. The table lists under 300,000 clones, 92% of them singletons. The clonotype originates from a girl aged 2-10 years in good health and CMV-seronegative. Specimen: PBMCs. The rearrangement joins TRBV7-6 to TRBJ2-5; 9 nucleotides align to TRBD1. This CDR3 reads CASSLGGTGLETQYF. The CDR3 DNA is TGTGCCAGCAGCTTAGGGGGGACAGGGTTGGAGACCCAGTACTTC.